A single sample gave rise to the 26 T cell receptor beta chains below, sequenced in a study of control samples from healthy donors and cancer patients. Data came from immunoSEQ multiplex PCR; TCRdb stores just in-frame clones and leaves some out. This sample yields approximately 51,000 clones, of which 80% are seen a single time; about a tenth belongs to the top ten. Sequenced material: blood. These receptor sequences come from an older man in good health.

This clone was picked up a small number of times. The CDR3, as DNA: TGTGCCAGTACCAAGGTGGACGCGAACACCGGGGAGCTGTTTTTT. Amino acids: CASTKVDANTGELFF. The chain carries TRBV19 and TRBJ2-2; unclear D gene. CDR1 and CDR2 (germline): LNHDA, SQIVND (reference sequence). This CDR3 has 15 residues. Trimming pared 7 bases from V and 0 bases from J, leaving 12 bases between.

This clone has just one count. The genes are TRBV5-4 and TRBJ2-3, with D perhaps matching TRBD1 or TRBD2 (5 bases each). Germline V gives CDR1 SGHNT, CDR2 YYREEE (reference sequence). CDR3 size: 19 residues. The V end lost 4 bases, the J end lost 0 bases, and 24 bases lay between the germline ends. The CDR3 DNA sequence: TGTGCCAGCAGCGCCGGCTTCACGGGGCTACCCTCTAGCACAGATACGCAGTATTTT. This gives the protein CASSAGFTGLPSSTDTQYF. The variable domain in full, completed from reference TRBV5-4 and TRBJ2-3, reads ETGVTQSPTHLIKTRGQQVTLRCSSQSGHNTVSWYQQALGQGPQFIFQYYREEENGRGNFPPRFSGLQFPNYSSELNVNALELDDSALYLCASSAGFTGLPSSTDTQYFGPGTRLTVL.

This rearrangement joins TRBV27 to TRBJ1-6; D not resolved. The CDR3 length is 16 residues. V lost 6 bases, J lost 3 bases, and 15 bases lay in between. Germline CDR1 reads MNHEY; CDR2 reads SMNVEV (reference sequence). CDR3 DNA sequence: TGTGCCAGCAGCCTACAAGCCAGCAACTATAATTCACCCCTCCACTTT. As protein: CASSLQASNYNSPLHF.

The sample holds a few counts of this clone. V usage is TRBV5-1 and J usage is TRBJ2-2; a weak D match, TRBD1 (5 bases). The CDR3 spans 12 residues. Trimming shortened V by 5 bases and J by 6 bases, and 8 bases separated the two germline ends. Germline CDR1 reads SGHRS; CDR2 reads YFSETQ. The CDR3 loop is CASRKGPGELFF. For the CDR3, the DNA is TGCGCCAGCAGGAAGGGGCCCGGGGAGCTGTTTTTT.

In DNA form, the CDR3 reads TGTGCCAGCAGCGACTACGTGAACGAGCAGTACTTC. Its protein is CASSDYVNEQYF. The chain combines TRBV3-1 (or the pseudogene TRBV3-2) with TRBJ2-7; D may be TRBD2 (5 bases). The CDR3 is 12 amino acids. With 5 bases removed from V and 5 bases from J, the gap between germline ends came to 10 bases. Germline V gene data show CDR1 as LGHDT and CDR2 as YNNKEL (reference sequence).

The chain couples TRBV3-1 (or the pseudogene TRBV3-2) to TRBJ2-1; TRBD2 aligns across 9 bases. This CDR3 spans 14 amino acids. Germline-derived CDR1 and CDR2 are LGHDT and YNNKEL (reference sequence). Germline trimming cut 3 bases from V and 9 bases from J; bases unmatched to any gene: 6. CDR3 DNA sequence: TGTGCCAGCAGCCACGCGGGGGGGCCGGGTGAGCAGTTCTTC. Protein product: CASSHAGGPGEQFF.

V usage is TRBV21-1 and J usage is TRBJ2-1; no DNA check was done on the table's D call, TRBD1. TRBV21-1 represents a pseudogene. This CDR3 comprises 17 residues. The CDR3 DNA follows: TGTGCCAGTAGGGGGTTGTTAGCACACCATTCCGACAATGAGCAGTTCTTC. Its translation: CASRGLLAHHSDNEQFF.

CDR3 sequence (DNA): TGTGCCAGCAGCCTGACTACAGGATCTAGCACAGATACGCAGTATTTT. It codes for CASSLTTGSSTDTQYF. The chain has TRBV3-1 (or the pseudogene TRBV3-2) and TRBJ2-3; D may match TRBD1 or TRBD2 (5 bases each). V lost 4 bases and J lost 0, with 14 bases in between. In germline, CDR1 is LGHDT, CDR2 YNNKEL (reference sequence). This CDR3 has 16 residues.

The V gene is TRBV5-4, the J gene TRBJ2-1; maybe TRBD2 (5 bases). The V end lost 0 bases, the J end lost 8 bases, and 9 bases lay between the germline ends. The CDR3 runs 13 residues. Looked up from germline, CDR1 is SGHNT and CDR2 is YYREEE (reference sequence). The CDR3: CASSLGSEDEQFF. In DNA form, the CDR3 reads TGTGCCAGCAGCTTGGGTTCGGAGGATGAGCAGTTCTTC.

This clone was counted once. The rearrangement joins TRBV5-1 to TRBJ1-2; D unresolved. This CDR3 region has 14 residues. Germline V lookup: CDR1 SGHRS, CDR2 YFSETQ. Trimming left V 0 bases short and J 4 bases short, with 10 bases between. CDR3 sequence (DNA): TGCGCCAGCAGCTTGGACTCGGGCAGCTATGGCTACACCTTC. Its protein product is CASSLDSGSYGYTF.

The V and J genes are TRBV5-1 and TRBJ2-4; D gene unclear. Deletions cut 3 bases from V and 8 bases from J, with 18 bases between. This CDR3 is built from 15 residues. Germline-derived CDR1 and CDR2 are SGHRS and YFSETQ. The CDR3 protein is CASSWAGLSGDIQYF. CDR3 DNA sequence: TGCGCCAGCAGCTGGGCTGGGCTTTCTGGAGACATTCAGTACTTC.

The chain links TRBV9 to TRBJ1-5; TRBD1 is a possible D gene (5 bases). CDR1 and CDR2 from the germline V gene are SGDLS and YYNGEE. Trimming removed 2 bases at V and 3 bases at J, with 15 bases between. The CDR3 is made up of 16 amino acids. The CDR3 sequence is CASSVGGSTVNQPQHF. The CDR3 coding sequence is TGTGCCAGCAGCGTGGGGGGGTCTACGGTCAATCAGCCCCAGCATTTT. Complete variable domain (other parts from reference TRBV9 and TRBJ1-5): DSGVTQTPKHLITATGQRVTLRCSPRSGDLSVYWYQQSLDQGLQFLIQYYNGEERAKGNILERFSAQQFPDLHSELNLSSLELGDSALYFCASSVGGSTVNQPQHFGDGTRLSIL.

The chain has TRBV4-1 and TRBJ1-5, with D tentatively TRBD1 (5 bases). With 3 bases removed from V and 0 bases from J, the gap between germline ends came to 9 bases. The germline V gene has CDR1 MGHRA and CDR2 YSYEKL. CDR3 length equals 15 residues. DNA for the CDR3: TGCGCCAGCAGCCAGGGGGACGGTAGCAATCAGCCCCAGCATTTT. Protein: CASSQGDGSNQPQHF.

The gene calls are TRBV6-1 and TRBJ1-1, with 8 bases matching TRBD1. The length of the CDR3 is 14 residues. Germline V CDR1 and CDR2: MNHNS, SASEGT. The trim removed 2 bases at V and 5 bases at J, leaving 4 bases unmatched. The CDR3 nucleotides read TGTGCCAGCAGTGAATACAGGGGGAGTACTGAAGCTTTCTTT. Encoded protein: CASSEYRGSTEAFF.

The chain carries TRBV24-1 and TRBJ2-6; no firm D call. Germline assignment: CDR1 KGHDR and CDR2 SFDVKD. With 7 bases removed from V and 0 bases from J, the gap between germline ends came to 6 bases. CDR3 length: 14 residues. The CDR3 here is CATSPGSGANVLTF. The CDR3 DNA reads TGTGCCACCAGCCCAGGCTCTGGGGCCAACGTCCTGACTTTC.

This chain uses TRBV18 with TRBJ2-2, with D unclear. CDR1 KGHSH and CDR2 LQKENI come from the germline V gene. The CDR3 spans 16 residues. The V end was cut by 3 bases, the J end by 6 bases, with 17 bases between. The CDR3 nucleotides are TGTGCCAGCTCACCGTCAATTGGAGAAGTCGCCGGGGAGCTGTTTTTT. This sequence encodes CASSPSIGEVAGELFF.

The chain employs TRBV4-1 and TRBJ1-3; D unclear. Germline V lookup: CDR1 MGHRA, CDR2 YSYEKL. The V and J ends lost 8 bases and 0 bases respectively, with 20 bases between them. This CDR3 has 17 residues. Written as DNA, the CDR3 is TGCGCCAGCTCGTCCTCCGGGTCTCTTCGCTCTGGAAACACCATATATTTT. This gives the protein CASSSSGSLRSGNTIYF.

The chain uses TRBV11-2 and TRBJ1-1, with unresolved D. The ends were cut back, 1 base at V and 5 bases at J, with 8 bases in the middle. Germline-derived CDR1 and CDR2 are SGHAT and FQNNGV. The CDR3 contains 13 residues. The CDR3 protein is CASSLGVGTEAFF. The CDR3 DNA reads as TGTGCCAGCAGCTTAGGTGTGGGGACTGAAGCTTTCTTT.

V gene TRBV2 combines with J gene TRBJ1-5; D remains unclear. The V end was cut by 5 bases, the J end by 8 bases, with 13 bases between. The CDR3 has 13 residues. Germline V gene data show CDR1 as SNHLY and CDR2 as FYNNEI. CDR3 nucleotides: TGTGCCAGCAGTCCCGAAACCCTTGAGCCCCAGCATTTT. It codes for CASSPETLEPQHF.

The chain combines TRBV2 with TRBJ2-6; D gene ambiguous. The germline CDR1 and CDR2 sequences are SNHLY and FYNNEI. The CDR3 extends over 13 amino acids. V lost 7 bases to trimming and J lost 1 base, with 5 bases between them. This CDR3 reads CASKTSGANVLTF. CDR3 nucleotide sequence: TGTGCCAGCAAGACGTCTGGGGCCAACGTCCTGACTTTC. The whole variable domain, filled in from reference TRBV2 and TRBJ2-6, reads EPEVTQTPSHQVTQMGQEVILRCVPISNHLYFYWYRQILGQKVEFLVSFYNNEISEKSEIFDDQFSVERPDGSNFTLKIRSTKLEDSAMYFCASKTSGANVLTFGAGSRLTVL.

The CDR3 protein is CASSPRYNSPLHF. The CDR3 nucleotides read TGTGCCAGCAGTCCTCGTTATAATTCACCCCTCCACTTT. The V gene is TRBV7-9, the J gene TRBJ1-6; D is undetermined. The length of the CDR3 is 13 residues. Germline loops: CDR1 SEHNR, CDR2 FQNEAQ (reference sequence). The germline V and J ends were trimmed by 6 bases and 4 bases, with 7 bases remaining between them.

CDR3 loop: CASSYSGFPEAFF. DNA for the CDR3: TGTGCCAGCAGTTACTCTGGGTTCCCTGAAGCTTTCTTT. This rearrangement joins TRBV6-2 or TRBV6-3 to TRBJ1-1; D remains unclear. Germline loops: CDR1 MNHEY, CDR2 SVGEGT. The germline V and J ends were trimmed by 0 bases and 6 bases, with 8 bases remaining between them. The CDR3 loop spans 13 amino acids.

The J gene is TRBJ2-3, the V gene TRBV4-2; D not certain. CDR1 and CDR2 (germline): LGHNA, YNFKEQ. The V and J ends lost 4 bases and 0 bases respectively, with 11 bases between them. CDR3 length: 15 residues. The CDR3 bases are TGTGCCAGCAGCCTCACCTCCGGAAGCACAGATACGCAGTATTTT. As protein: CASSLTSGSTDTQYF.

This clone has just one count. The chain links TRBV28 to TRBJ1-1; maybe TRBD1 (6 bases). The CDR3 length is 14 residues. With 8 bases removed from V and 11 bases from J, the gap between germline ends came to 24 bases. Per germline, CDR1 MDHEN and CDR2 SYDVKM. The CDR3 region is CASREGGRGLNAFF. The CDR3 DNA reads as TGTGCCAGCCGCGAGGGGGGGCGAGGACTTAATGCTTTCTTT. The variable domain in full, with the rest retrieved from reference TRBV28 and TRBJ1-1, is DVKVTQSSRYLVKRTGEKVFLECVQDMDHENMFWYRQDPGLGLRLIYFSYDVKMKEKGDIPEGYSVSREKKERFSLILESASTNQTSMYLCASREGGRGLNAFFGQGTRLTVV.

J is TRBJ1-2 and V is TRBV28; TRBD1 is a possible D gene (5 bases). Trimming left V 2 bases short and J 5 bases short, with 6 bases between. The CDR3 is 12 residues long. The germline gives CDR1 MDHEN, CDR2 SYDVKM. The CDR3 DNA reads TGTGCCAGCAGTTTACAGGGATATGGCTACACCTTC. Protein product: CASSLQGYGYTF.

This clone was seen a handful of times. CDR3 residues: CASSIVGVVPREGYTF. DNA for the CDR3: TGTGCCAGTAGTATAGTTGGCGTCGTCCCCAGGGAGGGCTACACCTTC. V gene TRBV19 combines with J gene TRBJ1-2; TRBD1 might be the D (5 bases). The CDR3 contains 16 residues. In germline, CDR1 is LNHDA, CDR2 SQIVND (reference sequence). The V end was cut by 1 base, the J end by 8 bases, with 20 bases between.